This TCR beta chain is from a study of early T cells in non-severe SARS-CoV-2 infection. Trimming cost V 2 bases and J 6 bases, with 17 bases left between them. The CDR3 loop spans 15 amino acids. Germline V gene sequence: CDR1 SEHNR, CDR2 FQNEAQ (reference sequence). Regarding the study as a whole: Sequences matched to VDJdb favored anti-spike CD8 responses, while private and CD4 specificities were missed.

Individual cDNA molecules carried attached unique molecular identifiers. MiXCR, applied by TCRdb to the 5' RACE reads, yields one record per CDR3 protein. The sample carries under 55,000 distinct CDR3 sequences, under 14% recorded once. In this sample, this clonotype turned up many times. Its specificity is unknown. The clonotype was recovered from an adult who was a healthcare worker with PCR-confirmed SARS-CoV-2 infection or an uninfected control (not recorded which). The chain employs TRBV7-9 and TRBJ2-7, with unresolved D. The sequenced sample was whole blood. CDR3 sequence (DNA): TGTGCCAGCAGCTTAATAACTCCGGCCACTTCCGAGCAGTACTTC. Translation: CASSLITPATSEQYF.